This record looks at one T cell receptor (beta chain) sequence and its context. Germline CDR1 SGHTA, CDR2 FQGNSA. The V end lost 1 base, the J end lost 7 bases, and 11 bases lay between the germline ends. The CDR3 length is 14 residues. A single record per CDR3 protein comes from TCRdb applying MiXCR to the RT-PCR reads. The sample has under 30,000 distinct CDR3 sequences; roughly 8% are singletons. This entry belongs to a study of patients and donors after allogeneic stem cell transplantation. The chain joins TRBV7-2 to TRBJ1-5, with D maybe TRBD1 (5 bases). This receptor was identified in a human donor who was either an allogeneic HSCT recipient or a stem cell or donor lymphocyte infusion donor (not recorded which). It is not recorded whose cells these are; they may come from a transplant donor. Sequenced sample: blood, either unsorted or a sorted T cell fraction (not recorded which). In DNA, the CDR3 is TGTGCCAGCAGCTTAGTTGGGGGACGGCAGCCCCAGCATTTT. Its protein is CASSLVGGRQPQHF.